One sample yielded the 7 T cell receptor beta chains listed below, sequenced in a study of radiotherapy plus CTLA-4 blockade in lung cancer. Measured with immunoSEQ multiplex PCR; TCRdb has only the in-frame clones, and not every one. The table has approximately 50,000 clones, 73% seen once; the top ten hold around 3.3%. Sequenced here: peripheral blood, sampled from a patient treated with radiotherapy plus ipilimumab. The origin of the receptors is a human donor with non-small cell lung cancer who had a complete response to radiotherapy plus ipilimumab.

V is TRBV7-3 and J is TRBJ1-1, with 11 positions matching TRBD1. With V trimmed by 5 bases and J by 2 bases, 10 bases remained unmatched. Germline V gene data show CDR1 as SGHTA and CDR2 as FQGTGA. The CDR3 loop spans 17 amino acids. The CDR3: CASSPSGQGGLNTEAFF. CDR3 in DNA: TGTGCCAGCAGCCCCTCGGGACAGGGGGGCCTAAACACTGAAGCTTTCTTT.

The DNA of the CDR3 is TGCACCAGCAGCCAAGGAGGACTAGCGGGCCACCGGACCTACGAGCAGTACTTC. Residues: CTSSQGGLAGHRTYEQYF. V and J are TRBV1 and TRBJ2-7; the listed D gene, TRBD2, was not tested against the DNA. TRBV1 is noted as a pseudogene. The CDR3 spans 18 residues.

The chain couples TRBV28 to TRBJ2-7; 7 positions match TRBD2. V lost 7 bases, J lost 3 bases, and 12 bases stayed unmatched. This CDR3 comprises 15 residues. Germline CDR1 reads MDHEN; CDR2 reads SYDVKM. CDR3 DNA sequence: TGTGCCAGCACGGACCAATCGCGGGGGAGCTACGAGCAGTACTTC. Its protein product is CASTDQSRGSYEQYF.

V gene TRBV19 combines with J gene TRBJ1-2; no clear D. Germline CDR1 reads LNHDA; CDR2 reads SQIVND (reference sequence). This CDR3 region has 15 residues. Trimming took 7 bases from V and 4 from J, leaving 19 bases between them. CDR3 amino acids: CASTSQAESSYGYTF. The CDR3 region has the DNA TGTGCCAGTACCAGCCAGGCTGAGTCGTCCTATGGCTACACCTTC.

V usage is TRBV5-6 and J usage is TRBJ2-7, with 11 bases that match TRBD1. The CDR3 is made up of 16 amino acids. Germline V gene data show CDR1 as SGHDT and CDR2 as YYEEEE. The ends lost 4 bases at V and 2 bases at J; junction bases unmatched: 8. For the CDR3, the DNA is TGTGCCAGCAGCCAAAAAGGGACAGGGGGGCCCTACGAGCAGTACTTC. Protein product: CASSQKGTGGPYEQYF. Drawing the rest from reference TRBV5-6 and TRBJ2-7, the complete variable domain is DAGVTQSPTHLIKTRGQQVTLRCSPKSGHDTVSWYQQALGQGPQFIFQYYEEEERQRGNFPDRFSGHQFPNYSSELNVNALLLGDSALYLCASSQKGTGGPYEQYFGPGTRLTVT.

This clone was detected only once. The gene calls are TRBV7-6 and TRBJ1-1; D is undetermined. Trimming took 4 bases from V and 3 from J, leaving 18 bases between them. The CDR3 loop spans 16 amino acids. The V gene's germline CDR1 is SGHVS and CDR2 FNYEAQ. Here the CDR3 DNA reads TGTGCCAGCAGCTCCGGGTTGGAGGCTAGCGACACTGAAGCTTTCTTT. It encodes CASSSGLEASDTEAFF. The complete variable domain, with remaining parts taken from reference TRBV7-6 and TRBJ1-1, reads GAGVSQSPRYKVTKRGQDVALRCDPISGHVSLYWYRQALGQGPEFLTYFNYEAQQDKSGLPNDRFSAERPEGSISTLTIQRTEQRDSAMYRCASSSGLEASDTEAFFGQGTRLTVV.

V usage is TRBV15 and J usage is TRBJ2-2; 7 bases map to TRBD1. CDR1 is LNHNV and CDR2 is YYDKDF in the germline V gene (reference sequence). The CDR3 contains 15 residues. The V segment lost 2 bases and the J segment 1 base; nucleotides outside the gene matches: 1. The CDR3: CATSRRQGNTGELFF. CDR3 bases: TGTGCCACCAGCAGACGACAGGGGAACACCGGGGAGCTGTTTTTT.